These T cell receptor beta chains were read from a single sample in a study of cytomegalovirus exposure and HLA in healthy donors. The table came from immunoSEQ multiplex PCR; TCRdb's copy has only in-frame clones and leaves some out. The sample has under 250,000 clones, approximately 80% seen once. The material sequenced was PBMCs. The origin of the receptors is a male donor in good health and CMV-seronegative. The CDR3 runs from the conserved cysteine through the conserved F or W. The D gene is left open where the match is weak. Expanded clones are given a class, and other clones once, few, many or no size at all.

V gene: TRBV10-1; D gene: .; J gene: TRBJ2-3; clone size: .; CDR3 protein: CASSETGAGDTQYF; CDR3 DNA: TGCGCCAGCAGTGAAACGGGAGCGGGAGATACGCAGTATTTT
V gene: TRBV10-3; D gene: .; J gene: TRBJ2-5; clone size: once; CDR3 protein: CAISEDSGVETQYF; CDR3 DNA: TGTGCCATCAGCGAGGACAGTGGTGTAGAGACCCAGTACTTC
V gene: TRBV7-9; D gene: .; J gene: TRBJ1-1; clone size: once; CDR3 protein: CASSLPWGLNTEAFF; CDR3 DNA: TGTGCCAGCAGCTTACCGTGGGGGCTGAACACTGAAGCTTTCTTT
V gene: TRBV6-6; D gene: .; J gene: TRBJ2-7; clone size: .; CDR3 protein: CASSYAQRAYEQYF; CDR3 DNA: TGTGCCAGCAGTTACGCCCAGCGCGCCTACGAGCAGTACTTC
V gene: TRBV2; D gene: .; J gene: TRBJ2-5; clone size: .; CDR3 protein: CASSSLQETQYF; CDR3 DNA: TGTGCCAGCAGTTCTTTACAAGAGACCCAGTACTTC
V gene: TRBV6-5; D gene: .; J gene: TRBJ2-7; clone size: .; CDR3 protein: CASSFARGSYEQYF; CDR3 DNA: TGTGCCAGCAGTTTCGCGCGGGGCTCCTACGAGCAGTACTTC
V gene: TRBV29-1; D gene: .; J gene: TRBJ2-7; clone size: .; CDR3 protein: CSTRLGDYEQYF; CDR3 DNA: TGCAGCACCCGGCTAGGAGACTACGAGCAGTACTTC
V gene: TRBV27; D gene: TRBD2; J gene: TRBJ2-3; clone size: .; CDR3 protein: CASSPGLAGVDTQYF; CDR3 DNA: TGTGCCAGCAGTCCGGGACTAGCGGGAGTAGATACGCAGTATTTT
V gene: TRBV14; D gene: TRBD1; J gene: TRBJ2-5; clone size: .; CDR3 protein: CASSQDFTGEETQYF; CDR3 DNA: TGTGCCAGCAGCCAAGATTTTACAGGGGAAGAGACCCAGTACTTC
V gene: TRBV10-3; D gene: .; J gene: TRBJ2-3; clone size: once; CDR3 protein: CATSGGDTDTQYF; CDR3 DNA: TGTGCCACGAGTGGGGGCGACACAGATACGCAGTATTTT
V gene: TRBV10-2; D gene: TRBD2; J gene: TRBJ2-1; clone size: .; CDR3 protein: CASSLRTSRDEQFF; CDR3 DNA: TGCGCCAGCAGCCTCCGGACTAGCCGGGATGAGCAGTTCTTC
V gene: TRBV5-1; D gene: .; J gene: TRBJ2-5; clone size: .; CDR3 protein: CASSVGGQTYQETQYF; CDR3 DNA: TGCGCCAGCAGCGTGGGGGGACAGACGTACCAAGAGACCCAGTACTTC
V gene: TRBV7-6; D gene: .; J gene: TRBJ1-6; clone size: once; CDR3 protein: CASTTTAGTGSPLHF; CDR3 DNA: TGTGCCAGCACCACGACGGCAGGAACGGGATCACCCCTCCACTTT
V gene: TRBV7-9; D gene: .; J gene: TRBJ1-3; clone size: .; CDR3 protein: CASALTGAGNTIYF; CDR3 DNA: TGTGCCAGCGCCTTGACAGGCGCTGGAAACACCATATATTTT
V gene: TRBV18; D gene: .; J gene: TRBJ1-5; clone size: .; CDR3 protein: CASSPRARGNQPQHF; CDR3 DNA: TGTGCCAGCTCACCGAGGGCCCGGGGAAATCAGCCCCAGCATTTT
V gene: TRBV10-2; D gene: TRBD2; J gene: TRBJ2-1; clone size: once; CDR3 protein: CASASGRAFEQFF; CDR3 DNA: TGCGCCAGCGCCAGCGGGAGGGCCTTTGAGCAGTTCTTC
V gene: TRBV6-6; D gene: .; J gene: TRBJ2-3; clone size: once; CDR3 protein: CASSYSLSPSTDTQYF; CDR3 DNA: TGTGCCAGCAGTTACTCGTTGAGTCCTAGCACAGATACGCAGTATTTT
V gene: TRBV2; D gene: .; J gene: TRBJ1-1; clone size: .; CDR3 protein: CASSGQQGLNTEAFF; CDR3 DNA: TGTGCCAGCAGTGGGCAACAGGGCTTGAACACTGAAGCTTTCTTT
V gene: TRBV5-6; D gene: .; J gene: TRBJ1-1; clone size: few; CDR3 protein: CASSPRTLGTEAFF; CDR3 DNA: TGTGCCAGCAGCCCTCGGACTCTGGGCACTGAAGCTTTCTTT
V gene: TRBV2; D gene: .; J gene: TRBJ2-2; clone size: .; CDR3 protein: CASRDRGATGELFF; CDR3 DNA: TGTGCCAGCAGGGACCGGGGGGCCACCGGGGAGCTGTTTTTT
V gene: TRBV27; D gene: .; J gene: TRBJ2-7; clone size: .; CDR3 protein: CASSFGAGTYEQYF; CDR3 DNA: TGTGCCAGCAGTTTTGGGGCAGGAACCTACGAGCAGTACTTC
V gene: TRBV29-1; D gene: .; J gene: TRBJ1-5; clone size: .; CDR3 protein: CSVEIQGDQPQHF; CDR3 DNA: TGCAGCGTTGAAATACAGGGCGATCAGCCCCAGCATTTT
V gene: TRBV6-4; D gene: .; J gene: TRBJ1-1; clone size: .; CDR3 protein: CARSRGYTEAFF; CDR3 DNA: TGTGCCCGCTCCCGGGGGTACACTGAAGCTTTCTTT
V gene: TRBV25-1; D gene: TRBD1; J gene: TRBJ1-3; clone size: .; CDR3 protein: CASSVGQGADTIYF; CDR3 DNA: TGTGCCAGCAGTGTGGGACAGGGGGCTGACACCATATATTTT
V gene: TRBV28; D gene: TRBD1; J gene: TRBJ2-5; clone size: .; CDR3 protein: CASTKGTGSYQETQYF; CDR3 DNA: TGTGCCAGCACGAAAGGGACAGGGTCGTACCAAGAGACCCAGTACTTC